What follows are 31 T cell receptor beta chains derived from one specimen sequenced in a study of control samples from healthy donors and cancer patients. The repertoire was sequenced with immunoSEQ multiplex PCR; TCRdb's copy has only in-frame clones and lacks some. Of over 150,000 clones in the sample, more than 85% are singletons; the top ten hold about 2%. Sequencing was done on a sample of blood. Receptor source: a woman between 40 and 50 years old in good health.

Here the CDR3 reads CASSQDRQGRGELFF. CDR3 nucleotides: TGCGCCAGCAGCCAAGATCGACAGGGTCGCGGGGAGCTGTTTTTT. This sequence joins TRBV4-1 and TRBJ2-2; the match to TRBD1 covers 7 bases. The CDR3 loop spans 15 amino acids. Germline CDR1 is MGHRA and CDR2 is YSYEKL. Trimming removed 0 bases from V and 7 bases from J; junction bases left unmatched: 5.

The rearrangement joins TRBV3-1 (or the pseudogene TRBV3-2) to TRBJ2-3; 15 bases align to TRBD2. V gave up 5 bases and J gave up 1 base; unmatched junction bases: 7. There are 18 residues in the CDR3. Germline V lookup: CDR1 LGHDT, CDR2 YNNKEL (reference sequence). CDR3 sequence (DNA): TGTGCCAGCAGCGCAGGACTAGCGGGGGGGCTGGGCACAGATACGCAGTATTTT. This sequence encodes CASSAGLAGGLGTDTQYF.

This rearrangement joins TRBV10-3 to TRBJ2-2; 7 bases agree with TRBD1. This CDR3 is 13 amino acids long. Germline CDR1 ENHRY, CDR2 SYGVKD. V lost 5 bases, J lost 3 bases, and 0 bases stayed unmatched. CDR3 residues: CAISQGDTGELFF. The CDR3 coding sequence is TGTGCCATCAGTCAGGGGGACACCGGGGAGCTGTTTTTT.

This chain connects TRBV27 to TRBJ1-5; no definite D call. V was shortened by 5 bases and J by 3 bases, with 14 bases between the two germline ends. The CDR3 length is 15 residues. Germline CDR1 MNHEY, CDR2 SMNVEV (reference sequence). CDR3 DNA sequence: TGTGCCAGCAGTCCAATAGGGTCCTCCAATCAGCCCCAGCATTTT. Translated, it gives CASSPIGSSNQPQHF.

This chain uses TRBV29-1 with TRBJ1-2; D might be TRBD1 (5 bases). Germline V gene data show CDR1 as SQVTM and CDR2 as ANQGSEA. The CDR3 covers 12 residues. Deletions cut 4 bases from V and 2 bases from J, with 8 bases between. CDR3 protein: CSVAGGNYGYTF. Written as DNA, the CDR3 is TGCAGCGTTGCGGGGGGGAACTATGGCTACACCTTC.

The rearrangement joins TRBV12-5 to TRBJ1-4, with 8 positions matching TRBD1. Trimming at V came to 3 bases and at J to 5 bases, leaving 11 bases not matched to a gene. The CDR3 has 17 residues. Germline CDR1 reads LGHNT; CDR2 reads FRNRAP. CDR3: CASGFLIQTGENEKLFF. DNA of the CDR3: TGTGCTAGTGGTTTTCTCATACAGACAGGGGAGAATGAAAAACTGTTTTTT.

The CDR3: CASTDFRRGGLNIQYF. The CDR3, as DNA: TGTGCCAGCACCGACTTCCGGCGGGGGGGCCTTAACATTCAGTACTTC. This rearrangement joins TRBV2 to TRBJ2-4; TRBD2 matches at 9 bases. Germline V gene sequence: CDR1 SNHLY, CDR2 FYNNEI. V was clipped by 7 bases and J by 7 bases; unmatched bases: 14. CDR3 length: 16 residues.

This sequence joins TRBV5-1 and TRBJ1-1; TRBD1 aligns across 7 bases. Germline assignment: CDR1 SGHRS and CDR2 YFSETQ. This CDR3 has 15 residues. V gave up 3 bases and J gave up 0 bases; unmatched junction bases: 5. Written as DNA, the CDR3 is TGCGCCAGCAGCTCTCAGGGGGATATGAACACTGAAGCTTTCTTT. Translation gives CASSSQGDMNTEAFF. Full variable domain (missing parts from reference TRBV5-1 and TRBJ1-1): KAGVTQTPRYLIKTRGQQVTLSCSPISGHRSVSWYQQTPGQGLQFLFEYFSETQRNKGNFPGRFSGRQFSNSRSEMNVSTLELGDSALYLCASSSQGDMNTEAFFGQGTRLTVV.

Concerning this clone: The DNA is omitted, as the CDR3 cannot be located on it reliably, and the CDR3 follows TCRdb's listing. The V call is TRBV6-5, the J call TRBJ1-4. Germline values: CDR1 MNHEY, CDR2 SVGAGI. From its first to its last residue, the CDR3 has 11 amino acids. The CDR3 loop reads CASSSSSELFF.

The V and J genes are TRBV6-5 and TRBJ2-5; D might be TRBD1 or TRBD2, each matching 5 bases. Germline CDR1 is MNHEY and CDR2 is SVGAGI. Trimming took 2 bases from V and 1 from J, leaving 14 bases between them. This CDR3 has 16 amino acids. DNA for the CDR3: TGTGCCAGCAGTTACGCTAAGGGGAGCCCCCAAGAGACCCAGTACTTC. Amino acids: CASSYAKGSPQETQYF.

This clone has a single count. The rearrangement joins TRBV11-2 to TRBJ2-7, with D possibly matching TRBD1 (6 bases). The CDR3 runs to 16 residues. CDR1 SGHAT and CDR2 FQNNGV come from the germline V gene. Between the trimmed V and J ends, which lost 9 bases and 1 base, there was a span of 22 bases. The CDR3 reads CASQSRGIYLSYEQYF. Here the CDR3 DNA reads TGTGCCAGTCAAAGCAGGGGCATATACCTTTCCTACGAGCAGTACTTC.

This rearrangement joins TRBV19 to TRBJ2-1; TRBD2 matches 15 bases. Per the germline V gene, CDR1 is LNHDA and CDR2 is SQIVND (reference sequence). The CDR3 runs 17 residues. Trimming took 6 bases from V and 4 from J; bases not matched to a gene: 7. The CDR3, as DNA: TGTGCCAGTAGAGGACTAGCGGGGGGGCAGTCTTACAATGAGCAGTTCTTC. Translated: CASRGLAGGQSYNEQFF.

This rearrangement joins TRBV2 to TRBJ2-5, with D maybe TRBD2 (7 bases). Germline V gene lookup returns CDR1 SNHLY and CDR2 FYNNEI. V lost 8 bases to trimming and J lost 7 bases, with 20 bases between them. CDR3 length equals 14 residues. The CDR3 loop is CASQPGGSFGTQYF. For the CDR3, the DNA is TGTGCCAGCCAACCGGGGGGCTCGTTTGGGACCCAGTACTTC.

The CDR3 here is CASSISGEGYTF. The CDR3 nucleotides read TGCGCCAGCAGCATTTCAGGGGAAGGCTACACCTTC. The V call is TRBV5-1, the J call TRBJ1-2; tentatively, D is TRBD1 (6 bases). CDR1 is SGHRS and CDR2 is YFSETQ in the germline V gene. The CDR3 has 12 amino acids. V lost 4 bases and J 8 bases, leaving 12 bases between the germline ends.

The V call is TRBV2, the J call TRBJ1-1; TRBD1 might be the D (5 bases). The germline V gene encodes CDR1 SNHLY and CDR2 FYNNEI. This CDR3 contains 13 residues. V was pared by 2 bases and J by 7 bases, with 11 bases between. CDR3 in amino acids: CASSEPSTVEAFF. The CDR3 DNA reads TGTGCCAGCAGTGAACCGTCGACAGTTGAAGCTTTCTTT.

The gene calls are TRBV3-1 (or the pseudogene TRBV3-2) and TRBJ1-1; D unresolved. The CDR3 is 16 residues long. CDR1 LGHDT and CDR2 YNNKEL come from the germline V gene (reference sequence). Deletions cut 0 bases from V and 8 bases from J, with 19 bases between. The DNA of the CDR3 is TGTGCCAGCAGCCAAGACCTCCTCGAACAAAACCTAGAAGCTTTCTTT. It specifies CASSQDLLEQNLEAFF.

The chain joins TRBV3-1 (or the pseudogene TRBV3-2) to TRBJ2-7; D remains ambiguous. The germline CDR1 and CDR2 sequences are LGHDT and YNNKEL (reference sequence). V lost 2 bases and J 6 bases, leaving 8 bases between the germline ends. There are 12 residues in the CDR3. The CDR3 loop is CASSQHGREQYF. CDR3 bases: TGTGCCAGCAGCCAACATGGTCGCGAGCAGTACTTC.

The chain carries TRBV7-9 and TRBJ1-1; the D gene is possibly TRBD1 (5 bases). The CDR3 spans 15 residues. Germline V gene lookup returns CDR1 SEHNR and CDR2 FQNEAQ (reference sequence). With 7 bases removed from V and 1 base from J, the gap between germline ends came to 16 bases. This CDR3 reads CASTNSTGWNTEAFF. The CDR3 coding sequence is TGTGCCAGCACCAACAGTACAGGTTGGAACACTGAAGCTTTCTTT.

V gene TRBV5-1 combines with J gene TRBJ1-3, with D unresolved. This CDR3 has 12 residues. V was clipped by 4 bases and J by 1 base, with 3 bases between them. Germline V gene lookup returns CDR1 SGHRS and CDR2 YFSETQ. CDR3 residues: CASSVSGNTIYF. CDR3 coding DNA: TGCGCCAGCAGCGTATCTGGAAACACCATATATTTT.

A note on this clone: The same CDR3 is also encoded by other DNA sequences in this sample. This rearrangement joins TRBV27 to TRBJ1-2; 8 nucleotides align to TRBD1. The CDR3 contains 14 residues. Germline CDR1 is MNHEY and CDR2 is SMNVEV (reference sequence). The ends lost 3 bases at V and 1 base at J; junction bases unmatched: 1. Here the CDR3 reads CASSFGQGNYGYTF. CDR3 in DNA: TGTGCCAGCAGTTTCGGACAGGGTAACTATGGCTACACCTTC.

This clone appeared a single time. The rearrangement uses TRBV7-9 and TRBJ2-1, with D possibly called TRBD1 or TRBD2 (5 bases each). Germline-derived CDR1 and CDR2 are SEHNR and FQNEAQ (reference sequence). Trimming shortened V by 8 bases and J by 13 bases, and 15 bases separated the two germline ends. CDR3 length: 11 residues. The CDR3 loop is CASRGRGVQFF. The CDR3 bases are TGTGCCAGCCGGGGACGGGGAGTCCAGTTCTTC.

The rearrangement links TRBV27 to TRBJ2-7; D is uncertain. Germline values: CDR1 MNHEY, CDR2 SMNVEV (reference sequence). Trimming took off 6 bases at V and 9 bases at J, with 18 bases between the two ends. CDR3 size: 13 residues. CDR3 nucleotides: TGTGCCAGCAGCCCAACCCCCACGGGTGTGCAGTACTTC. Translating it yields CASSPTPTGVQYF.

This chain connects TRBV6-6 to TRBJ1-1; D perhaps matches TRBD1 (6 bases). The germline gives CDR1 MNHNY, CDR2 SVGAGI (reference sequence). The CDR3 runs 14 residues. The V end was cut by 4 bases, the J end by 1 base, with 10 bases between. In DNA form, the CDR3 reads TGTGCCAGCAGTTGGGACATAGAGAACACTGAAGCTTTCTTT. Its translation: CASSWDIENTEAFF.

This clone has more than one count but fewer than ten. The CDR3 region has the DNA TGTGCCAGCAGTTACCAGGGACGGATGAACACTGAAGCTTTCTTT. It is translated as CASSYQGRMNTEAFF. The V gene is TRBV6-5, the J gene TRBJ1-1; perhaps TRBD1 as D (5 bases). The germline CDR1 and CDR2 sequences are MNHEY and SVGAGI. Trimming stripped 2 bases from V and 0 bases from J, with 10 bases between. There are 15 residues in the CDR3.

This clone was found a few times. The chain has TRBV9 and TRBJ1-1; D call uncertain. Trimming removed 0 bases from V and 1 base from J, with 7 bases in between. In germline, CDR1 is SGDLS, CDR2 YYNGEE. This CDR3 contains 14 residues. CDR3 bases: TGTGCCAGCAGCGTAGCAGTGCAGAACACTGAAGCTTTCTTT. This gives the protein CASSVAVQNTEAFF.

The chain employs TRBV11-3 and TRBJ2-1; 7 bases agree with TRBD2. V lost 4 bases, J lost 7 bases, and 1 base stayed unmatched. The CDR3 runs to 12 residues. Germline loops: CDR1 SGHNT, CDR2 YENEEA. For the CDR3, the DNA is TGTGCCAGCAGCTCCGGGGGGAATGAGCAGTTCTTC. Translating it yields CASSSGGNEQFF.

The J gene is TRBJ2-3, the V gene TRBV2; 8 bases match TRBD2. The CDR3 consists of 15 residues. V trimming: 2 bases; J trimming: 4 bases; junction bases outside the gene matches: 5. Germline V gene sequence: CDR1 SNHLY, CDR2 FYNNEI. The CDR3 DNA sequence: TGTGCCAGCAGTGAATCCCTAGCGGGTCCAGATACGCAGTATTTT. Protein: CASSESLAGPDTQYF.

The table lists this clone with a few counts. The genes are TRBV6-5 and TRBJ1-5; D unclear. CDR1 MNHEY and CDR2 SVGAGI come from the germline V gene. Trimming stripped 4 bases from V and 6 bases from J, with 19 bases between. CDR3 size: 16 residues. CDR3 in amino acids: CASSSSDFSIGQPQHF. The CDR3 bases are TGTGCCAGCAGTTCCTCGGACTTCTCCATTGGTCAGCCCCAGCATTTT.

This chain joins TRBV3-1 (or the pseudogene TRBV3-2) and TRBJ1-6; tentative D call: TRBD1 (6 bases). Germline V gives CDR1 LGHDT, CDR2 YNNKEL (reference sequence). This CDR3 is built from 17 residues. V was trimmed by 7 bases and J by 8 bases, leaving 24 bases between them. The CDR3 reads CASTPSHYRVSDSPLHF. The CDR3 coding sequence is TGTGCCAGCACCCCCTCCCATTACAGGGTTTCTGATTCACCCCTCCACTTT.

The chain recombines TRBV5-8 with TRBJ2-5; D ambiguous. V dropped 0 bases and J dropped 5 bases, with 20 bases sitting between them. The CDR3 covers 17 residues. Germline-derived CDR1 and CDR2 are SGHTS and YDEGEE. CDR3 DNA sequence: TGTGCCAGCAGCTTGGATATTGACCAACCCGGATCGGAGACCCAGTACTTC. This translates into CASSLDIDQPGSETQYF.

V usage is TRBV7-6 and J usage is TRBJ2-1; D uncertain. Trimming left V 5 bases short and J 4 bases short, with 21 bases between. The CDR3 runs to 17 residues. Germline V CDR1 and CDR2: SGHVS, FNYEAQ. For the CDR3, the DNA is TGTGCCAGCAGCCGTCCCAACCACGGGCCCGGTTACAATGAGCAGTTCTTC. Translated: CASSRPNHGPGYNEQFF.